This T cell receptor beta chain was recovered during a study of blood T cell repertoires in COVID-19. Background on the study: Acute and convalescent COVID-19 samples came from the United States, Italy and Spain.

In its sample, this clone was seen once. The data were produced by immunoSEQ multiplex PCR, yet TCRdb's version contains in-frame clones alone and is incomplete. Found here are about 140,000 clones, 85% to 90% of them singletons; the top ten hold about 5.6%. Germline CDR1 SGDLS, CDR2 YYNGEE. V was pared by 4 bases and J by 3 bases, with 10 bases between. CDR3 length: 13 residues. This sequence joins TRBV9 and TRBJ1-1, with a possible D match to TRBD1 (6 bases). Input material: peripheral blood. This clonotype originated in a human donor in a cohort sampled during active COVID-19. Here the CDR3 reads CASSPRTDTEAFF. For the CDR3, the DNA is TGTGCCAGCAGCCCCCGGACAGACACTGAAGCTTTCTTT.